This TCR beta chain was documented in a study of shared clonotypes between healthy human individuals. Germline V gene sequence: CDR1 SGHNT, CDR2 YYREEE (reference sequence). The CDR3 is made up of 15 amino acids. The ends lost 5 bases at V and 9 bases at J; junction bases unmatched: 10. Turning to this clone: As yet, its antigen is unknown.

General study results and limits: Generation of non-shared clonotypes was less probable than generation of clonotypes shared by all four donors.

Replicate sorted-subset PCRs were loaded with 150 to 250 ng DNA, about 30,000 T cell genomes. The protocol was immunoSEQ multiplex PCR, while the TCRdb copy is restricted to in-frame clones and leaves out a portion. The data show 1,400,000 or so clones, with about 98.5% seen just once and around 0.38% held by the top ten. The sample comprised naive CD4+ T cells sorted from blood. Specified subset: CD45RA+ positively selected. The TCR was taken from a man aged 25-40 years in good health. The chain recombines TRBV5-4 with TRBJ2-7; the match to TRBD2 covers 14 bases. The DNA for the CDR3 is TGTGCCAGCAGTGATCCGGGACTAGCGGGAGACGGGCAGTACTTC. Amino acids: CASSDPGLAGDGQYF.